This T cell receptor beta chain was obtained from a study of CXCR3-negative and CXCR3-positive naive CD8 T cells. Study-wide findings and caveats: A higher hydrophobicity marked the TRB CDR3s of CXCR3-positive naive cells versus CXCR3-negative naive cells. CXCR3 expression dropped partially after cryopreservation, and most assays relied on fresh PBMCs. Diversity proved comparably high across both naive subsets and much lower in memory CD8+ cells.

TRB cDNA was prepared as libraries by UMI-labeled 5' RACE. TCRdb reworked the 5' RACE reads into one entry per CDR3 protein, no DNA. Across about 8,000 distinct CDR3 sequences, the top ten clones capture approximately 1.6% of the sample. This CDR3 comprises 17 residues. Germline assignment: CDR1 SEHNR and CDR2 FQNEAQ (reference sequence). This clonotype shows up as medium-sized by frequency. The antigen is not known. This TCR was sampled from a human donor in good health. Some clones in this sample may be carry-over from other donors' samples. The genes are TRBV7-9 and TRBJ1-1; lacking DNA, the TRBD1 call made by TCRdb goes unchecked. Sequenced input: naive CXCR3- CD8+ T cells from blood. Subset indicated: CD45RO-CCR7+CD27+CD95- naive CD8+ T cells lacking CXCR3 (TNR3-). CDR3 loop: CASSLAGAGGWNTEAFF.